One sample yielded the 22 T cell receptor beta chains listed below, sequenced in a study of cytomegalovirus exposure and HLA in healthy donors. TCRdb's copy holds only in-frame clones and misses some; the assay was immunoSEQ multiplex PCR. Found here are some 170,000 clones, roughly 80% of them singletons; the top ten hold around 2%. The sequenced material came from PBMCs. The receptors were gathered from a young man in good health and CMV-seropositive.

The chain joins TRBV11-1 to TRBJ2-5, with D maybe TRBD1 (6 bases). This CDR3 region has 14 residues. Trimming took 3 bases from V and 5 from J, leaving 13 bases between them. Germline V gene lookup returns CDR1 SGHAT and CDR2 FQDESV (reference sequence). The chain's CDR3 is CASSFTGIRETQYF. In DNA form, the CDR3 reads TGTGCCAGCAGCTTTACAGGGATCAGGGAGACCCAGTACTTC.

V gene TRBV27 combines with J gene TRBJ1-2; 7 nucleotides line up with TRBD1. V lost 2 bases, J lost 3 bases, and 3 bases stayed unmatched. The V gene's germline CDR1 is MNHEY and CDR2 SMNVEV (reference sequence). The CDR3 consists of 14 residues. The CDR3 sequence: CASSLRGGDYGYTF. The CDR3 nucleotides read TGTGCCAGCAGTTTAAGAGGGGGCGACTATGGCTACACCTTC.

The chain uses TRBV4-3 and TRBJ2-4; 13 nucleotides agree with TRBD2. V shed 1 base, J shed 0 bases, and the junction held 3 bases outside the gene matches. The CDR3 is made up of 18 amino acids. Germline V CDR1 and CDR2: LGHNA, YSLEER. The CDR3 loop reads CASSQGTSGGVAKNIQYF. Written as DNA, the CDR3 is TGCGCCAGCAGCCAAGGGACTAGCGGGGGCGTAGCCAAAAACATTCAGTACTTC.

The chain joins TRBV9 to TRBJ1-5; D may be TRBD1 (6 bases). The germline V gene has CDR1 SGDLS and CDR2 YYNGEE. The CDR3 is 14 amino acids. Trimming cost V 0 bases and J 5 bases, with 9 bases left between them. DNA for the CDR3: TGTGCCAGCAGCGTAGGACAGGCCGATCAGCCCCAGCATTTT. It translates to CASSVGQADQPQHF.

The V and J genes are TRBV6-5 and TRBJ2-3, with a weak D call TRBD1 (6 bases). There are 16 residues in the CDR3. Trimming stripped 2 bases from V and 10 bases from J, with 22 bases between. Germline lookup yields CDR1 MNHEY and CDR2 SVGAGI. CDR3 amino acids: CASSYHPRQARDPQYF. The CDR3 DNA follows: TGTGCCAGCAGTTACCACCCGAGACAGGCCAGGGATCCGCAGTATTTT.

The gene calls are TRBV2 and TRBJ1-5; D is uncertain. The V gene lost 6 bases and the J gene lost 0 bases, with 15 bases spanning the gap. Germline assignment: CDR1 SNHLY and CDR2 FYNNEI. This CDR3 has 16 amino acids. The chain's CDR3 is CASSPWGGFSNQPQHF. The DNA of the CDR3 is TGTGCCAGCAGCCCCTGGGGAGGTTTTAGCAATCAGCCCCAGCATTTT.

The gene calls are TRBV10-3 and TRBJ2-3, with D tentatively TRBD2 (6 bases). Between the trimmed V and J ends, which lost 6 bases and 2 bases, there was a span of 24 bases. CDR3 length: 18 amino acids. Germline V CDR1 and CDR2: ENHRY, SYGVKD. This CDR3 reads CAIRDGTPDIRSTDTQYF. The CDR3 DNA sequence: TGTGCCATCAGAGACGGGACTCCCGATATTCGATCCACAGATACGCAGTATTTT.

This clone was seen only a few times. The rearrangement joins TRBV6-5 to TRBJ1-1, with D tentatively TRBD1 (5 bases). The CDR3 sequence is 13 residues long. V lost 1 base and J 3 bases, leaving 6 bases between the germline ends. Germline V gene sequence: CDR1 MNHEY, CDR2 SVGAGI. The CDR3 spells CASSYFRDTEAFF. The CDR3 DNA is TGTGCCAGCAGTTACTTCAGGGACACTGAAGCTTTCTTT.

The CDR3 sequence is CASSLAVTGVHGYTF. CDR3 nucleotide sequence: TGTGCCAGCAGCTTGGCCGTGACAGGGGTTCATGGCTACACCTTC. This chain connects TRBV5-4 to TRBJ1-2; TRBD1 matches at 8 bases. J lost 6 bases, V lost 0 bases, and 7 bases had no gene match. Germline CDR1 is SGHNT and CDR2 is YYREEE (reference sequence). CDR3 length: 15 residues.

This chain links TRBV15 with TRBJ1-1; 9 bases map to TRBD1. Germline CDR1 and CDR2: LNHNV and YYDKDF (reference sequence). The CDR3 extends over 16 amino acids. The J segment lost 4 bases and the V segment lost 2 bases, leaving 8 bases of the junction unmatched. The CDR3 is CATSRYGQGRGTEAFF. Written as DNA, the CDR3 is TGTGCCACCAGCAGATACGGACAGGGGAGAGGCACTGAAGCTTTCTTT.

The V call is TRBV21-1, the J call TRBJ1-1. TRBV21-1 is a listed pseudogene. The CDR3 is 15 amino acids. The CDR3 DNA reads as TGTGCCAGCAGCCCCGGAGCGGGGCCGAACACTGAAGCTTTCTTT. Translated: CASSPGAGPNTEAFF.

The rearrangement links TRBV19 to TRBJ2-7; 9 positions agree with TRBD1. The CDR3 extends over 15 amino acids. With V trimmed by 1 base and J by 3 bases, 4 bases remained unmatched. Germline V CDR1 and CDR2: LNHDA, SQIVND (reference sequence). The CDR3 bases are TGTGCCAGTAGTATAGCCGGGACAGGGAGCTACGAGCAGTACTTC. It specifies CASSIAGTGSYEQYF. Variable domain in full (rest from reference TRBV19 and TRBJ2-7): DGGITQSPKYLFRKEGQNVTLSCEQNLNHDAMYWYRQDPGQGLRLIYYSQIVNDFQKGDIAEGYSVSREKKESFPLTVTSAQKNPTAFYLCASSIAGTGSYEQYFGPGTRLTVT.

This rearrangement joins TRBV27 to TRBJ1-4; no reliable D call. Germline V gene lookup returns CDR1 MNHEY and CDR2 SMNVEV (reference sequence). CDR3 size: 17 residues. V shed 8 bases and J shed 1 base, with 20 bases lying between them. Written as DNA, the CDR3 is TGTGCCAGCTCTACCGATAGAGGCGGACTAACTAATGAAAAACTGTTTTTT. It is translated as CASSTDRGGLTNEKLFF. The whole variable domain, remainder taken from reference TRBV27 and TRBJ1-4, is EAQVTQNPRYLITVTGKKLTVTCSQNMNHEYMSWYRQDPGLGLRQIYYSMNVEVTDKGDVPEGYKVSRKEKRNFPLILESPSPNQTSLYFCASSTDRGGLTNEKLFFGSGTQLSVL.

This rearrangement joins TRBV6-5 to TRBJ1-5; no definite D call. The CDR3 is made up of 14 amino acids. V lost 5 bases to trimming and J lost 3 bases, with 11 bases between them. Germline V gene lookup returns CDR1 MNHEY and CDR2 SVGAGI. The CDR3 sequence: CASSPTVDNQPQHF. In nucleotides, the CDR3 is TGTGCCAGCAGTCCCACTGTAGACAATCAGCCCCAGCATTTT.

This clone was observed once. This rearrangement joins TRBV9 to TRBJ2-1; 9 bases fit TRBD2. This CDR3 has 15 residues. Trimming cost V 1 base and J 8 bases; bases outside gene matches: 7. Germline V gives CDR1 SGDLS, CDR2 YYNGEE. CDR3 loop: CASSVPAGGGDEQFF. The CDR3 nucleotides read TGTGCCAGCAGCGTACCCGCGGGGGGGGGCGATGAGCAGTTCTTC.

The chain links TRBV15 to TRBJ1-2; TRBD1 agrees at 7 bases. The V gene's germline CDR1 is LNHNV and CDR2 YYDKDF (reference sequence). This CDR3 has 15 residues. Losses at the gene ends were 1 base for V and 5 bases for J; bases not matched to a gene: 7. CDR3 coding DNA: TGTGCCACCAGCAGAGGAGGTGGACAGGCATATGGCTACACCTTC. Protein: CATSRGGGQAYGYTF.

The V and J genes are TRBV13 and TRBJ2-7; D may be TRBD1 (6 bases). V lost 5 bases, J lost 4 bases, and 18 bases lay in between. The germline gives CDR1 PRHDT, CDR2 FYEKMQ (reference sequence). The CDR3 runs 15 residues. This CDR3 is CASSARPGVSYEQYF. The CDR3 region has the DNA TGTGCCAGCAGCGCACGCCCAGGGGTTTCTTACGAGCAGTACTTC.

DNA of the CDR3: TGTGCCATCAGTGACGGTGCCCACACCGGGGAGCTGTTTTTT. Translating gives CAISDGAHTGELFF. This chain links TRBV10-3 with TRBJ2-2, with D unclear. Trimming shortened V by 3 bases and J by 3 bases, and 8 bases separated the two germline ends. Germline V gene lookup returns CDR1 ENHRY and CDR2 SYGVKD. The CDR3 extends over 14 amino acids.

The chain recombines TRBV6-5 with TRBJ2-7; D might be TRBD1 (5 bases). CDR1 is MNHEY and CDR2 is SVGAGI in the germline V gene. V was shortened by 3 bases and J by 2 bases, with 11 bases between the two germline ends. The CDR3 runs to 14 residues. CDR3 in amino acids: CASSYQGQAYEQYF. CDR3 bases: TGTGCCAGCAGTTATCAGGGTCAGGCCTACGAGCAGTACTTC.

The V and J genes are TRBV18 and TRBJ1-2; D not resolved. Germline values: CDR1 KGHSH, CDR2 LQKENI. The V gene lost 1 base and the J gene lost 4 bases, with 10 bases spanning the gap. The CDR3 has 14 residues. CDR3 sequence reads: CASSPLSAGYGYTF. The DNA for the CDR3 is TGTGCCAGCTCACCACTTTCGGCGGGCTATGGCTACACCTTC.

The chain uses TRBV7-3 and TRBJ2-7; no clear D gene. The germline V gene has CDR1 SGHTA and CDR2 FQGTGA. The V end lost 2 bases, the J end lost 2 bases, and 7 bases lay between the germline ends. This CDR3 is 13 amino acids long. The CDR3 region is CASSLDNTYEQYF. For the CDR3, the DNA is TGTGCCAGCAGCTTAGACAACACCTACGAGCAGTACTTC. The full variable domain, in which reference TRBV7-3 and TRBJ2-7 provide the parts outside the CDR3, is GAGVSQTPSNKVTEKGKYVELRCDPISGHTALYWYRQSLGQGPEFLIYFQGTGAADDSGLPNDRFFAVRPEGSVSTLKIQRTERGDSAVYLCASSLDNTYEQYFGPGTRLTVT.

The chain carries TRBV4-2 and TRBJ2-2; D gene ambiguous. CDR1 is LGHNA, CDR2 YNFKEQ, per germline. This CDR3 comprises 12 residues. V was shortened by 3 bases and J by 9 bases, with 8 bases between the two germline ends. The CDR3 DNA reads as TGTGCCAGCAGCCAGGTGGCCCGGGAGCTGTTTTTT. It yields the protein CASSQVARELFF.